This entry lists 8 T cell receptor beta chains sequenced from one sample in a study of T cell repertoires in cytomegalovirus infection (dated by TCRdb to about 2019). The sequencer listed for this sample is Illumina HiSeq 1500. TCRdb cleaned the public reads at Q25 with fastp, built clones with MiXCR and kept in-frame beta chains. CDR3 protein duplicates are merged, each entry listing the most common genes and DNA. Recorded for this sample are around 740,000 distinct CDR3 sequences; less than 40% of them occurred a single time. Around 2.8% of the sample goes to the ten largest clones. Sequences were obtained from PBMCs. Source of these receptors: a human donor in good health (CMV status not recorded). Some clones in this sample may be carry-over from other donors' samples.

This clonotype was recorded once. The CDR3 end shows no conserved phenylalanine or tryptophan, and so a read error is likely. CDR3 sequence reads: CASSLRQLVFLYNEQFC. The CDR3 DNA is TGTGCCAGCAGTTTACGGCAGCTGGTATTTTTGTACAATGAGCAGTTCTGC. V gene TRBV28 combines with J gene TRBJ2-1; D ambiguous. This CDR3 has 17 amino acids. Germline assignment: CDR1 MDHEN and CDR2 SYDVKM. Deletions cut 2 bases from V and 4 bases from J, with 18 bases between.

V and J are TRBV20-1 and TRBJ2-7, with D uncertain. From germline, CDR1 is DFQATT and CDR2 SNEGSKA (reference sequence). This CDR3 spans 12 amino acids. V shed 4 bases and J shed 1 base, with 8 bases lying between them. CDR3 residues: CSATSFSYEQYF. CDR3 nucleotides: TGCAGTGCTACTTCCTTTTCCTACGAGCAGTACTTC.

The V call is TRBV4-1, the J call TRBJ1-4, with D hard to call. V was pared by 3 bases and J by 4 bases, with 21 bases between. Germline CDR1 reads MGHRA; CDR2 reads YSYEKL. This CDR3 has 18 residues. CDR3 bases: TGCGCCAGCAGCCAGTTCATACTGGGGTTGGTAGATAATGAAAAACTGTTTTTT. It codes for CASSQFILGLVDNEKLFF.

The sample holds a few counts of this clonotype. The chain links TRBV5-5 to TRBJ1-5; D may be TRBD1 (6 bases). The V end was cut by 2 bases, the J end by 0 bases, with 18 bases between. CDR1 and CDR2 from the germline V gene are SGHKS and YYEKEE (reference sequence). The CDR3 loop spans 18 amino acids. CDR3: CASSLVGGQSFSNQPQHF. CDR3 DNA sequence: TGTGCCAGCAGCTTAGTTGGGGGGCAATCCTTTAGCAATCAGCCCCAGCATTTT.

V is TRBV7-9 and J is TRBJ2-2; 10 bases align to TRBD2. CDR1 is SEHNR, CDR2 FQNEAQ, per germline (reference sequence). V was clipped by 10 bases and J by 1 base; unmatched bases: 6. This CDR3 is 15 amino acids long. The CDR3 DNA sequence: TGTGCCACCCGAGGACTAGCGGAGAACACCGGGGAGCTGTTTTTT. The encoded protein is CATRGLAENTGELFF.

J is TRBJ1-2 and V is TRBV6-2 or TRBV6-3; unclear D gene. Trimming cost V 6 bases and J 1 base, with 18 bases left between them. Germline V CDR1 and CDR2: MNHEY, SVGEGT. CDR3 length: 16 amino acids. CDR3 DNA: TGTGCCAGCAGGTTTGGTGGAGCCCGGCTTAACTATGGCTACACCTTC. It yields the protein CASRFGGARLNYGYTF.

As for this clonotype: One end of the junction does not line up with germline, which may come from a read error. The CDR3 sequence is CACSSTDQETRYF. The CDR3 bases are TGTGCCTGCAGCTCGACAGACCAAGAGACCAGGTACTTC. The chain joins TRBV7-3 to TRBJ2-5; D may be TRBD1 (5 bases). CDR1 is SGHTA, CDR2 FQGTGA, per germline. The CDR3 sequence is 13 residues long.

Worth noting for this clonotype: The junction departs from the called germline gene at one end, perhaps through a read error. The chain uses TRBV6-1 and TRBJ1-1; D unresolved. Germline CDR1 and CDR2: MNHNS and SASEGT. The CDR3 has 14 residues. The CDR3 bases are TGTGCCAGCAGTGTTGTGGTAGGGAACACTGAAGATTTCTTT. Its protein product is CASSVVVGNTEDFF.